The 32 T cell receptor beta chains in this list originate from one sample, sequenced in a study of blood T cell repertoires in COVID-19. Sequenced by immunoSEQ multiplex PCR; TCRdb stores in-frame clones only, minus some. Of 73,000 or so clones listed, approximately 80% are singletons. Sequences were obtained from peripheral blood. These receptors all stem from a woman aged 60-75 years with acute or convalescent COVID-19.

The chain has TRBV6-5 and TRBJ1-4; D gene uncertain. The germline CDR1 and CDR2 sequences are MNHEY and SVGAGI. Trimming cost V 5 bases and J 7 bases, with 11 bases left between them. There are 13 residues in the CDR3. Written as DNA, the CDR3 is TGTGCCAGCAGTCCTGGCTCACGTGAAAAACTGTTTTTT. This gives the protein CASSPGSREKLFF.

This chain connects TRBV6-5 to TRBJ1-1; 7 nucleotides align to TRBD1. This CDR3 is 11 amino acids long. With 8 bases clipped from V and 11 bases from J, the junction kept 8 bases outside the gene matches. CDR1 MNHEY and CDR2 SVGAGI come from the germline V gene. In nucleotides, the CDR3 is TGTGCCAGCGTCAGGGGGTTGGGGGCTTTCTTT. It yields the protein CASVRGLGAFF.

The V and J genes are TRBV19 and TRBJ2-6; the D gene is possibly TRBD1 (5 bases). Trimming shortened V by 4 bases and J by 2 bases, and 9 bases separated the two germline ends. The CDR3 is 15 residues long. Germline CDR1 reads LNHDA; CDR2 reads SQIVND (reference sequence). The CDR3 DNA sequence: TGTGCCAGTAGTACAGGGTACGCTGGGGCCAACGTCCTGACTTTC. Protein: CASSTGYAGANVLTF.

The DNA of the CDR3 is TGCGCCAGCCACCAATCCCGGGCTAGCGGGGAATACGAGCAGTACTTC. Encoded protein: CASHQSRASGEYEQYF. This chain connects TRBV5-1 to TRBJ2-7; 9 nucleotides match TRBD2. The ends lost 7 bases at V and 4 bases at J; junction bases unmatched: 15. The CDR3 length is 16 residues. Germline loops: CDR1 SGHRS, CDR2 YFSETQ. Full variable domain (missing parts from reference TRBV5-1 and TRBJ2-7): KAGVTQTPRYLIKTRGQQVTLSCSPISGHRSVSWYQQTPGQGLQFLFEYFSETQRNKGNFPGRFSGRQFSNSRSEMNVSTLELGDSALYLCASHQSRASGEYEQYFGPGTRLTVT.

The V call is TRBV14, the J call TRBJ1-1; D is possibly TRBD1 (5 bases). Trimming removed 0 bases at V and 6 bases at J, with 11 bases between. Germline CDR1 SGHDN, CDR2 FVKESK. The CDR3 contains 14 residues. The CDR3 spells CASSQDPGEPEAFF. CDR3 nucleotides: TGTGCCAGCAGCCAAGATCCGGGGGAACCTGAAGCTTTCTTT.

This chain links TRBV3-1 (or the pseudogene TRBV3-2) with TRBJ1-2; tentatively, D is TRBD1 (6 bases). V was cut by 4 bases and J by 4 bases, with 19 bases left in between. This CDR3 contains 16 residues. Germline assignment: CDR1 LGHDT and CDR2 YNNKEL (reference sequence). CDR3 sequence reads: CASSPLREGGGYGYTF. The CDR3 DNA reads TGTGCCAGCAGCCCCCTAAGGGAAGGGGGTGGCTATGGCTACACCTTC.

The chain uses TRBV3-1 (or the pseudogene TRBV3-2) and TRBJ1-2, with D tentatively TRBD1 (6 bases). Germline CDR1 reads LGHDT; CDR2 reads YNNKEL (reference sequence). V lost 4 bases to trimming and J lost 4 bases, with 16 bases between them. The CDR3 length is 15 residues. The CDR3 DNA sequence: TGTGCCAGCAGCCCACTACAGGGAAGTGGCTATGGCTACACCTTC. It codes for CASSPLQGSGYGYTF.

This clone was counted a single time. This sequence joins TRBV6-5 and TRBJ2-1, with 8 nucleotides matching TRBD2. The CDR3 has 13 amino acids. V was pared by 4 bases and J by 5 bases, with 1 base of the junction left unmatched. Germline-derived CDR1 and CDR2 are MNHEY and SVGAGI. In nucleotides, the CDR3 is TGTGCCAGCAGTTCAGCGGGGGACAATGAGCAGTTCTTC. Protein: CASSSAGDNEQFF.

The V call is TRBV7-3, the J call TRBJ2-1, with 8 bases fitting TRBD2. CDR1 is SGHTA, CDR2 FQGTGA, per germline. Losses at the gene ends were 1 base for V and 5 bases for J; bases not matched to a gene: 4. The CDR3 totals 15 residues. CDR3: CASSLSGGLHNEQFF. In DNA form, the CDR3 reads TGTGCCAGCAGCTTAAGCGGGGGGCTACACAATGAGCAGTTCTTC.

This clone was counted only a few times. V is TRBV6-2 or TRBV6-3 and J is TRBJ2-3, with 8 bases identical to TRBD2. CDR1 and CDR2 (germline): MNHEY, SVGEGT. There are 16 residues in the CDR3. V lost 2 bases and J lost 2; bases outside the gene matches: 6. In nucleotides, the CDR3 is TGTGCCAGCAGTTACGCGATAGCGGGGTACACAGATACGCAGTATTTT. This gives the protein CASSYAIAGYTDTQYF.

This chain links TRBV19 with TRBJ1-2; D gene unclear. Germline V gene sequence: CDR1 LNHDA, CDR2 SQIVND (reference sequence). The CDR3 totals 15 residues. Trimming took 2 bases from V and 4 from J, leaving 14 bases between them. The CDR3 nucleotides read TGTGCCAGTAGTATATATGGGCCCGGTCTCTATGGCTACACCTTC. This sequence encodes CASSIYGPGLYGYTF.

The chain is built from TRBV5-1 and TRBJ2-5; D is perhaps TRBD2 (6 bases). Germline CDR1 reads SGHRS; CDR2 reads YFSETQ. Trimming pared 4 bases from V and 5 bases from J, leaving 21 bases between. The CDR3 contains 16 residues. This chain's CDR3 is CASSPDVREGGETQYF. CDR3 in DNA: TGCGCCAGCAGCCCCGATGTGAGGGAAGGAGGGGAGACCCAGTACTTC.

The rearrangement links TRBV6-6 to TRBJ1-1; 7 positions agree with TRBD1. Germline V lookup: CDR1 MNHNY, CDR2 SVGAGI (reference sequence). The CDR3 is 14 amino acids. With 5 bases clipped from V and 3 bases from J, the junction kept 6 bases outside the gene matches. For the CDR3, the DNA is TGTGCCAGCAGTAGTGTTACAGGGGACACTGAAGCTTTCTTT. Translated, it gives CASSSVTGDTEAFF.

This clone has a handful of counts. V usage is TRBV5-5 and J usage is TRBJ1-5; tentatively, D is TRBD1 (5 bases). Germline V gives CDR1 SGHKS, CDR2 YYEKEE (reference sequence). CDR3 length: 14 residues. With 3 bases removed from V and 5 bases from J, the gap between germline ends came to 12 bases. The CDR3 DNA reads TGTGCCAGCAGCTCTAACGCGGGGGATCAGCCCCAGCATTTT. Translating gives CASSSNAGDQPQHF.

V and J are TRBV4-1 and TRBJ2-5; D unclear. Germline CDR1 is MGHRA and CDR2 is YSYEKL. V shed 0 bases and J shed 7 bases, with 15 bases lying between them. The CDR3 is made up of 15 amino acids. CDR3 nucleotides: TGCGCCAGCAGCCAAGATAAAGAAGTAATCGGGACCCAGTACTTC. It encodes CASSQDKEVIGTQYF.

The rearrangement joins TRBV6-5 to TRBJ1-2; D is perhaps TRBD1 (5 bases). Per germline, CDR1 MNHEY and CDR2 SVGAGI. This CDR3 is 14 amino acids long. With 6 bases removed from V and 4 bases from J, the gap between germline ends came to 15 bases. The CDR3 DNA reads TGTGCCAGCAGATATCGGGGGGTAAGCTATGGCTACACCTTC. Its translation: CASRYRGVSYGYTF.

The CDR3 region is CASSIGFRQENSPLHF. The CDR3 DNA follows: TGTGCCAGCAGTATTGGTTTCAGACAGGAAAATTCACCCCTCCACTTT. The rearrangement uses TRBV6-2 or TRBV6-3 and TRBJ1-6; tentatively, D is TRBD1 (6 bases). The V end lost 5 bases, the J end lost 7 bases, and 18 bases lay between the germline ends. CDR1 MNHEY and CDR2 SVGEGT come from the germline V gene. The CDR3 contains 16 residues.

The J gene is TRBJ2-2, the V gene TRBV5-1; 13 bases map to TRBD2. Per the germline V gene, CDR1 is SGHRS and CDR2 is YFSETQ. V lost 4 bases to trimming and J lost 4 bases; unmatched junction nucleotides: 7. The CDR3 is made up of 17 amino acids. CDR3 sequence: CASSARTSGGGTGELFF. The CDR3 DNA reads as TGCGCCAGCAGCGCAAGGACTAGCGGGGGAGGCACCGGGGAGCTGTTTTTT.

This chain connects TRBV12-3 or TRBV12-4 to TRBJ2-7; weak D call: TRBD1 (5 bases). CDR3 length: 12 amino acids. V was cut by 6 bases and J by 3 bases, with 9 bases left in between. CDR3 sequence reads: CASSSGIYEQYF. The CDR3 DNA reads as TGTGCCAGCAGCTCAGGGATCTACGAGCAGTACTTC.

This rearrangement joins TRBV18 to TRBJ1-3; D ambiguous. This CDR3 contains 15 residues. Germline CDR1 KGHSH, CDR2 LQKENI. Trimming cost V 3 bases and J 3 bases, with 12 bases left between them. CDR3 protein: CASSPKQVNGNTIYF. The DNA of the CDR3 is TGTGCCAGCTCACCGAAGCAGGTCAATGGAAACACCATATATTTT. The full variable domain, its missing parts supplied by reference TRBV18 and TRBJ1-3, is NAGVMQNPRHLVRRRGQEARLRCSPMKGHSHVYWYRQLPEEGLKFMVYLQKENIIDESGMPKERFSAEFPKEGPSILRIQQVVRGDSAAYFCASSPKQVNGNTIYFGEGSWLTVV.

This chain connects TRBV5-4 to TRBJ1-2; 9 bases are shared with TRBD1. V lost 4 bases and J lost 8; bases outside the gene matches: 12. This CDR3 contains 15 residues. Germline V gene lookup returns CDR1 SGHNT and CDR2 YYREEE (reference sequence). The CDR3 region is CASSPGQGMFVGYTF. CDR3 nucleotide sequence: TGTGCCAGCAGCCCCGGACAGGGGATGTTCGTGGGCTACACCTTC.

The J gene is TRBJ2-1, the V gene TRBV5-1; 12 bases are shared with TRBD2. This CDR3 has 16 amino acids. Germline assignment: CDR1 SGHRS and CDR2 YFSETQ. The ends lost 4 bases at V and 9 bases at J; junction bases unmatched: 11. This CDR3 reads CASSQTSGGPSGEQFF. DNA for the CDR3: TGCGCCAGCAGCCAAACTAGCGGGGGGCCCTCCGGTGAGCAGTTCTTC.

J is TRBJ2-3 and V is TRBV3-1 (or the pseudogene TRBV3-2); 9 bases agree with TRBD2. This CDR3 spans 16 amino acids. After removal of 5 bases from V and 5 bases from J, the junction contained 11 bases not matched to a gene. Germline V gives CDR1 LGHDT, CDR2 YNNKEL (reference sequence). The CDR3: CASSGSRGGWEDTQYF. In nucleotides, the CDR3 is TGTGCCAGCAGCGGGTCGCGGGGGGGCTGGGAAGATACGCAGTATTTT.

The chain combines TRBV6-1 with TRBJ2-7; 9 bases agree with TRBD1. The CDR3 consists of 15 residues. Germline CDR1 reads MNHNS; CDR2 reads SASEGT. V lost 3 bases, J lost 3 bases, and 6 bases stayed unmatched. CDR3 amino acids: CASSEHRGPLYEQYF. As DNA, the CDR3 is TGTGCCAGCAGTGAGCACAGGGGGCCACTCTACGAGCAGTACTTC.

The V call is TRBV5-4, the J call TRBJ1-1; TRBD1 might be the D (6 bases). Germline CDR1 reads SGHNT; CDR2 reads YYREEE (reference sequence). CDR3 length: 15 residues. Trimming stripped 6 bases from V and 0 bases from J, with 15 bases between. Here the CDR3 reads CASTQGRVLNTEAFF. In DNA form, the CDR3 reads TGTGCCAGCACTCAGGGGCGAGTATTGAACACTGAAGCTTTCTTT.

This chain uses TRBV4-1 with TRBJ1-4; D remains ambiguous. V lost 4 bases and J 7 bases, leaving 16 bases between the germline ends. The CDR3 totals 15 residues. Germline loops: CDR1 MGHRA, CDR2 YSYEKL. Written as DNA, the CDR3 is TGCGCCAGCAGCCTGTGGGGAGGCGTTAGTGAAAAACTGTTTTTT. It translates to CASSLWGGVSEKLFF.

V and J are TRBV7-3 and TRBJ2-2; 15 bases are shared with TRBD2. CDR3 size: 14 residues. Trimming at V came to 4 bases and at J to 11 bases, leaving 2 bases not matched to a gene. Germline V gives CDR1 SGHTA, CDR2 FQGTGA. The CDR3 sequence: CASSSGLAGGELFF. As DNA, the CDR3 is TGTGCCAGCAGCTCGGGACTAGCGGGGGGAGAGCTGTTTTTT. Using reference TRBV7-3 and TRBJ2-2 for the parts outside the CDR3, the full variable domain is GAGVSQTPSNKVTEKGKYVELRCDPISGHTALYWYRQSLGQGPEFLIYFQGTGAADDSGLPNDRFFAVRPEGSVSTLKIQRTERGDSAVYLCASSSGLAGGELFFGEGSRLTVL.

The rearrangement links TRBV19 to TRBJ1-2, with 10 bases fitting TRBD1. Germline V lookup: CDR1 LNHDA, CDR2 SQIVND (reference sequence). J was trimmed by 2 bases and V by 10 bases; bases with no gene match: 22. The CDR3 runs 19 residues. The CDR3 is CATKHPPKSWTGGNYGYTF. CDR3 in DNA: TGTGCCACCAAACATCCTCCCAAATCTTGGACAGGGGGGAACTATGGCTACACCTTC. Full variable domain (remainder filled in from reference TRBV19 and TRBJ1-2): DGGITQSPKYLFRKEGQNVTLSCEQNLNHDAMYWYRQDPGQGLRLIYYSQIVNDFQKGDIAEGYSVSREKKESFPLTVTSAQKNPTAFYLCATKHPPKSWTGGNYGYTFGSGTRLTVV.

The CDR3 region has the DNA TGTGCCTGGACCTCGAGCGGGGATACGCAGTATTTT. Amino acid sequence: CAWTSSGDTQYF. The chain links TRBV30 to TRBJ2-3, with D possibly matching TRBD2 (6 bases). Trimming removed 4 bases from V and 6 bases from J, with 11 bases in between. The CDR3 contains 12 residues. Germline V lookup: CDR1 GTSNPN, CDR2 SVGIG (reference sequence).

To note about this clone: Other DNA sequences in the same sample also yield this CDR3. This chain joins TRBV5-1 and TRBJ1-3, with D perhaps TRBD1 (5 bases). V lost 4 bases and J 1 base, leaving 9 bases between the germline ends. Looked up from germline, CDR1 is SGHRS and CDR2 is YFSETQ. This CDR3 comprises 14 residues. The CDR3 spells CASSLTESGNTIYF. The CDR3 DNA sequence: TGCGCCAGCAGCCTGACAGAATCTGGAAACACCATATATTTT.

The chain recombines TRBV19 with TRBJ1-2; the D gene is possibly TRBD1 (6 bases). V was clipped by 1 base and J by 7 bases, with 22 bases between them. The germline CDR1 and CDR2 sequences are LNHDA and SQIVND (reference sequence). CDR3 length: 17 amino acids. CDR3 DNA: TGTGCCAGTAGTATAGGACTACAGGGAACATTTCCGCCTGGCTACACCTTC. Translating gives CASSIGLQGTFPPGYTF.

This clone was seen a few times. At one boundary the junction diverges from the germline segment, which might be a read error. The J gene is TRBJ2-3, the V gene TRBV19, with D possibly being TRBD1 (6 bases). CDR3 length equals 17 residues. Germline CDR1 LNHDA, CDR2 SQIVND (reference sequence). Here the CDR3 reads CASRTIKTGAPTGTQYF. CDR3 DNA: TGTGCCAGTAGGACAATTAAAACCGGGGCCCCGACAGGTACGCAGTATTTT. The full variable domain, its missing parts supplied by reference TRBV19 and TRBJ2-3, is DGGITQSPKYLFRKEGQNVTLSCEQNLNHDAMYWYRQDPGQGLRLIYYSQIVNDFQKGDIAEGYSVSREKKESFPLTVTSAQKNPTAFYLCASRTIKTGAPTGTQYFGPGTRLTVL.